These 14 T cell receptor beta chains were sequenced from one sample in a study of blood T cell repertoires in COVID-19 (dated by TCRdb to the early 2020s). Libraries were made using the immunoSEQ multiplex PCR assay. TCRdb re-hosts the immuneACCESS table, in-frame sequences only. Its copies lack some clones; in the studies checked, an unresolved V gene accounts for under half of them, and the cause for the rest is not known. In all, the sample holds tens of thousands of clones, and about 89% of those were seen once. Around 0.43% of the sample comes from the top ten. The sample was peripheral blood. The source of these receptors is a human donor in a cohort sampled during active COVID-19.

V usage is TRBV12-3 or TRBV12-4 and J usage is TRBJ1-2; D possibly corresponds to TRBD1 (5 bases). Trimming left V 3 bases short and J 10 bases short, with 12 bases between. The CDR3 consists of 12 residues. The CDR3, as DNA: TGTGCCAGCAGTTTGGGAGGGGTCGACTACACCTTC. Amino acid sequence: CASSLGGVDYTF.

The DNA of the CDR3 is TGTGCCAGCAGTCCTCGACAGGGTAACAACGAGCAGTACTTC. This encodes CASSPRQGNNEQYF. V and J are TRBV7-9 and TRBJ2-7, with TRBD1 matching 7 bases. The J segment lost 5 bases and the V segment lost 6 bases, leaving 10 bases of the junction unmatched. The V gene's germline CDR1 is SEHNR and CDR2 FQNEAQ (reference sequence). This CDR3 comprises 14 residues.

This clone was seen a single time. The chain joins TRBV29-1 to TRBJ1-2, with unresolved D. Trimming left V 7 bases short and J 7 bases short, with 13 bases between. The CDR3 contains 11 residues. Germline assignment: CDR1 SQVTM and CDR2 ANQGSEA. CDR3 DNA: TGCAGCGCGTTCGTGAGCATTGGCTACACCTTC. Its translation is CSAFVSIGYTF. Supplemented by reference TRBV29-1 and TRBJ1-2, the full variable domain reads SAVISQKPSRDICQRGTSLTIQCQVDSQVTMMFWYRQQPGQSLTLIATANQGSEATYESGFVIDKFPISRPNLTFSTLTVSNMSPEDSSIYLCSAFVSIGYTFGSGTRLTVV.

CDR3 DNA: TGTGCCAGCAGTCAATCAGGGGCGGTTGGCAATCAGCCCCAGCATTTT. It is translated as CASSQSGAVGNQPQHF. This chain joins TRBV3-1 (or the pseudogene TRBV3-2) and TRBJ1-5, with a tentative D call TRBD1 (6 bases). Germline V gene data show CDR1 as LGHDT and CDR2 as YNNKEL (reference sequence). The CDR3 has 16 residues. V shed 6 bases and J shed 2 bases, with 17 bases lying between them.

The CDR3 loop reads CASSLSGTSNSPLHF. In DNA form, the CDR3 reads TGTGCCAGTAGCCTCTCCGGGACAAGCAATTCACCCCTCCACTTT. The chain carries TRBV19 and TRBJ1-6, with D perhaps TRBD1 (6 bases). V lost 6 bases and J 7 bases, leaving 16 bases between the germline ends. This CDR3 has 15 residues. Per the germline V gene, CDR1 is LNHDA and CDR2 is SQIVND (reference sequence). The full variable domain, rest sourced from reference TRBV19 and TRBJ1-6, is DGGITQSPKYLFRKEGQNVTLSCEQNLNHDAMYWYRQDPGQGLRLIYYSQIVNDFQKGDIAEGYSVSREKKESFPLTVTSAQKNPTAFYLCASSLSGTSNSPLHFGNGTRLTVT.

CDR3 in amino acids: CASGPGQGSYYGYTF. The CDR3, as DNA: TGTGCCAGTGGTCCGGGACAGGGGAGTTACTATGGCTACACCTTC. The chain uses TRBV19 and TRBJ1-2; 10 positions agree with TRBD1. This CDR3 is 15 amino acids long. V lost 8 bases and J lost 3; bases outside the gene matches: 9. CDR1 is LNHDA and CDR2 is SQIVND in the germline V gene (reference sequence). Supplemented by reference TRBV19 and TRBJ1-2, the full variable domain reads DGGITQSPKYLFRKEGQNVTLSCEQNLNHDAMYWYRQDPGQGLRLIYYSQIVNDFQKGDIAEGYSVSREKKESFPLTVTSAQKNPTAFYLCASGPGQGSYYGYTFGSGTRLTVV.

This sequence joins TRBV9 and TRBJ2-1; D unclear. Deletions cut 3 bases from V and 8 bases from J, with 9 bases between. The CDR3 has 12 residues. Germline V CDR1 and CDR2: SGDLS, YYNGEE. The CDR3 protein is CASSARSDEQFF. The CDR3 DNA is TGTGCCAGCAGCGCGAGGAGCGATGAGCAGTTCTTC.

This chain joins TRBV14 and TRBJ1-1; D is unresolved. The CDR3 has 13 residues. The V and J ends lost 0 bases and 9 bases respectively, with 11 bases between them. Germline lookup yields CDR1 SGHDN and CDR2 FVKESK. As DNA, the CDR3 is TGTGCCAGCAGCCAAGATGTGAGCGAAAAAGCTTTCTTT. This sequence encodes CASSQDVSEKAFF.

The chain uses TRBV4-1 and TRBJ2-5, with TRBD2 matching over 12 bases. CDR3 length: 17 residues. The V gene's germline CDR1 is MGHRA and CDR2 YSYEKL. With V trimmed by 3 bases and J by 1 base, 6 bases remained unmatched. The CDR3 protein is CASSHIGTSGPQETQYF. The CDR3 DNA is TGCGCCAGCAGCCATATAGGGACTAGCGGGCCCCAAGAGACCCAGTACTTC.

V gene TRBV11-2 combines with J gene TRBJ1-3; perhaps TRBD1 as D (5 bases). Per germline, CDR1 SGHAT and CDR2 FQNNGV. This CDR3 region has 15 residues. Trimming removed 4 bases at V and 0 bases at J, with 10 bases between. CDR3 DNA: TGTGCCAGCAGCTGGGGGGAAGACTCTGGAAACACCATATATTTT. The encoded protein is CASSWGEDSGNTIYF.

CDR3 protein: CASALGGSNTEAFF. DNA of the CDR3: TGTGCCAGCGCCCTGGGGGGGTCGAACACTGAAGCTTTCTTT. The chain links TRBV27 to TRBJ1-1, with TRBD1 as a possible D gene (5 bases). Germline V lookup: CDR1 MNHEY, CDR2 SMNVEV (reference sequence). With 8 bases removed from V and 1 base from J, the gap between germline ends came to 14 bases. The CDR3 totals 14 residues.

This chain joins TRBV7-2 and TRBJ1-1; a weak D match, TRBD1 (5 bases). The V end was cut by 4 bases, the J end by 0 bases, with 9 bases between. The CDR3 contains 14 residues. The V gene's germline CDR1 is SGHTA and CDR2 FQGNSA. The CDR3 loop reads CASSSTTVNTEAFF. CDR3 DNA: TGTGCCAGCAGCTCGACGACAGTGAACACTGAAGCTTTCTTT. The whole variable domain, remainder taken from reference TRBV7-2 and TRBJ1-1, is GAGVSQSPSNKVTEKGKDVELRCDPISGHTALYWYRQSLGQGLEFLIYFQGNSAPDKSGLPSDRFSAERTGGSVSTLTIQRTQQEDSAVYLCASSSTTVNTEAFFGQGTRLTVV.

The J gene is TRBJ1-4, the V gene TRBV27, with D possibly being TRBD1 (6 bases). The germline V and J ends were trimmed by 0 bases and 3 bases, with 14 bases remaining between them. Germline-derived CDR1 and CDR2 are MNHEY and SMNVEV (reference sequence). CDR3 length: 17 residues. As DNA, the CDR3 is TGTGCCAGCAGTTTATCACCGGGACACACCTCTAATGAAAAACTGTTTTTT. Translating it yields CASSLSPGHTSNEKLFF.

The chain carries TRBV20-1 and TRBJ2-5; 9 nucleotides agree with TRBD2. CDR1 is DFQATT, CDR2 SNEGSKA, per germline (reference sequence). After removal of 3 bases from V and 5 bases from J, the junction contained 10 bases not matched to a gene. This CDR3 has 15 amino acids. The CDR3 nucleotides read TGCAGTGCTAGTAACGCGGGGGGGCCGGGGGAGACCCAGTACTTC. Encoded protein: CSASNAGGPGETQYF.